This T cell receptor (beta chain) was identified during a study of CD8+CD57+ T cells in acquired aplastic anemia. In the study overall: When averaged, DNA from sorted CD4+ and CD8+ cells came to 3 to 3.5 ug.

Trimming pared 5 bases from V and 7 bases from J, leaving 18 bases between. The CDR3 contains 15 residues. The germline V gene has CDR1 LNHNV and CDR2 YYDKDF (reference sequence). Template material for TCR beta VDJ and CDR3 profiling consisted of genomic DNA. TCRdb itself ran the reads through MiXCR, one entry per CDR3 protein. This sample has approximately 300,000 distinct CDR3 sequences; around three fifths occur once, and the top ten carry around 1.3%. An expansion of CD8+CD57+ cells by flow cytometry had been shown in patients chosen for sequencing. Severe acquired aplastic anemia was present in all patients.

This chain links TRBV15 with TRBJ2-1; TRBD1 or TRBD2 may be the D gene (5 bases each). The receptor comes from a human donor with aplastic anemia. Sequencing input: sorted CD4+, CD8+, or CD8+CD57+ T cells (not recorded which) from PBMCs. CDR3 in amino acids: CATSRRDPGVNEQFF. The CDR3 DNA is TGTGCCACCAGCCGCCGGGACCCCGGGGTTAATGAGCAGTTCTTC.